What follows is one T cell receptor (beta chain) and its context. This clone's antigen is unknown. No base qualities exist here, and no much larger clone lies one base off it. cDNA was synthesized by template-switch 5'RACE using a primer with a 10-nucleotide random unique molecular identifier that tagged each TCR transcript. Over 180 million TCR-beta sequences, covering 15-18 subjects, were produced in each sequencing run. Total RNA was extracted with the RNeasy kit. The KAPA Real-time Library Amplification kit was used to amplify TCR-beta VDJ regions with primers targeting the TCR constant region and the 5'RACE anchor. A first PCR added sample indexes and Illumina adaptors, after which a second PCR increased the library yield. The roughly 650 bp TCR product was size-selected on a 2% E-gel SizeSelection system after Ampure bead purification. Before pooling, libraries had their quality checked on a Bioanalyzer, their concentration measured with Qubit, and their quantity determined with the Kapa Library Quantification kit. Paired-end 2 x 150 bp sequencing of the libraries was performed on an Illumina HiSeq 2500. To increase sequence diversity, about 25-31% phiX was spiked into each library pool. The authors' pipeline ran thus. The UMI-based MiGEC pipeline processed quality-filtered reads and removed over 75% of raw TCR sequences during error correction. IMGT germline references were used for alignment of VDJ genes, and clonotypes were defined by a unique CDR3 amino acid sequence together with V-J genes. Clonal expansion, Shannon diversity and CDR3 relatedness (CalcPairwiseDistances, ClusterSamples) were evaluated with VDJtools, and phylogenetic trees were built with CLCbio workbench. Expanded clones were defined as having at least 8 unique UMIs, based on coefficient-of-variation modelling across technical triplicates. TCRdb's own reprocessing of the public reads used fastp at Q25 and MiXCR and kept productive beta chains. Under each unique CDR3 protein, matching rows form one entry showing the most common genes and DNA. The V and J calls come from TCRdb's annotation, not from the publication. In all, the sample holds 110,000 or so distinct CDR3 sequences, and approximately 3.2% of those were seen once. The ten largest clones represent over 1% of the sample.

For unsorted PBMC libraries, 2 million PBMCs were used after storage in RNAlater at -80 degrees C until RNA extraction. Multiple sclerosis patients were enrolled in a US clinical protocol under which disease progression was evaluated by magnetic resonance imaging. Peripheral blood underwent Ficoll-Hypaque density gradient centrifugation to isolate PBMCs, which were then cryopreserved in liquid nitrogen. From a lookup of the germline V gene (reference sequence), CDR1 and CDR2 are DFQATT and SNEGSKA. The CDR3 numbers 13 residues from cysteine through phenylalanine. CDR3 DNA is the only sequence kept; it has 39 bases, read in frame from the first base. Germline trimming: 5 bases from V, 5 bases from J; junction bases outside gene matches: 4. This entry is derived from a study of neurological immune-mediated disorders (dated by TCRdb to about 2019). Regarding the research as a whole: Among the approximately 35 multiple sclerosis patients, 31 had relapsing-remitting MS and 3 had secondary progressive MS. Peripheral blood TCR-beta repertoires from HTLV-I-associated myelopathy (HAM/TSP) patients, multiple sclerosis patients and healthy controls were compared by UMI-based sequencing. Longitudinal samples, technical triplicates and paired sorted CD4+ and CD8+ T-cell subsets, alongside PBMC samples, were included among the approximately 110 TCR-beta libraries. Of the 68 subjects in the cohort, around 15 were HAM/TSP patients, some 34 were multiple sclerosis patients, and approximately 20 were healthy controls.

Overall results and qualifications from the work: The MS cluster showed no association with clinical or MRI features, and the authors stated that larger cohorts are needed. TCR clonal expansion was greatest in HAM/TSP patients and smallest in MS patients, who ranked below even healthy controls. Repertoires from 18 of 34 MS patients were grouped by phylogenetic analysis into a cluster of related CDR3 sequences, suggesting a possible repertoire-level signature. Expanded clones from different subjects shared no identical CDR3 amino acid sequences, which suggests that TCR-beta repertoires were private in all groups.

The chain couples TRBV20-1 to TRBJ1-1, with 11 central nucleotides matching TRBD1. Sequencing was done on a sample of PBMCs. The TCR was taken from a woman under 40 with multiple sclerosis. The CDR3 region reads CSAPGQGETEAFF. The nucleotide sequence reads TGCAGTGCTCCGGGACAGGGGGAGACTGAAGCTTTCTTT.